The following is a T cell receptor beta chain sequence with its context. This clonotype was recorded only once. Its antigen is currently not known. Per-base quality was not reported, and no clone a single base away is much larger than it. A single read counts as weak evidence. This sample was included in a study of CD8 T cells in Susac syndrome (dated 2019 in TCRdb). About the study as a whole: Whether CD8+ T cell activation and differentiation in Susac syndrome was antigen driven was tested using repertoire sequencing. Broader findings and caveats from the paper: The number of individuals in the TCR sequencing and HLA analysis was acknowledged as relatively small.

CDR1 and CDR2 were assigned from the germline V gene as SGHDN and FVKESK. From its cysteine to its phenylalanine, the CDR3 spans 16 amino acids. Only the CDR3 DNA stays, 48 bases, in frame from base 1. V lost 1 base and J lost 3 bases, and the count of bases not matched to a germline gene is 7. High-throughput TCR beta sequencing profiled peripheral blood CD8+ and CD4+ T cells from healthy donors, Susac syndrome patients and multiple sclerosis patients. The healthy donors served as controls matched for age and sex. Bulk CD8+ and CD4+ T cells were purified magnetically by negative isolation, whereas CD8+ TEMRA cells were enriched by FACS. Blood was collected in EDTA tubes and processed within 24 hours, with PBMCs isolated through density gradient centrifugation. PBMCs intended for TCR sequencing were cryopreserved in liquid nitrogen and were subsequently thawed in a 37 degrees C water bath. The sorted or isolated CD4+, CD8+ and CD8+ TEMRA cells had a purity of 90% or higher.

RNA was extracted with the RNeasy kit and roughly 0.45 to 1 ug was reverse transcribed using random hexamers. TCR beta CDR3 regions were amplified with the immunoSEQ multiplex PCR assay covering 54 Vbeta and 13 Jbeta segments. To correct PCR amplification bias, a synthetic template baseline was used for both primer optimization and computational correction. The paper's data handling went like this. Only productive sequences were kept, with reads annotated to V, D and J genes according to IMGT and analyzed in immunoSEQ Analyzer. To calculate clonality, Shannon entropy was normalized by log2 of the number of productive unique sequences and then subtracted from one. For each patient and control, public and private clones were evaluated among the 100 most prevalent clones. Clones were defined as Susac-specific when absent from the healthy and MS cohorts, from fewer than 1,300 published viral clones and from other ImmuneACCESS disease sequences. The raw public data were reprocessed by TCRdb itself: fastp quality trimming at Q25, MiXCR clonotype calling, in-frame beta chains only. Each CDR3 protein appears once, grouped with its most common genes and DNA. The V and J calls and clone size come from TCRdb's table, not from the authors' own analysis. This sample is represented by 180,000 or so distinct CDR3 sequences; around 94% of them were singletons. Jointly, the top ten make up around 0.14% of the sample.

The sample was CD4+ T cells from PBMCs. The chain is encoded by TRBV14 joined to TRBJ1-1, with 8 central nucleotides matching TRBD1. The source is a human donor in good health. The CDR3 amino acid sequence is: CASSQAQGAGDTEAFF. The base sequence is TGTGCCAGCAGCCAAGCCCAGGGGGCGGGCGACACTGAAGCTTTCTTT.